This T cell receptor (beta chain) was captured in a study of blood T cells in healthy people across ages. Per sample, at least 5.5 micrograms of total RNA were extracted. This clonotype has more than one count but fewer than ten. With a J-beta primer mix and a sample-barcoded 5' primer, a second PCR ran 7 to 11 cycles. A single record per CDR3 protein comes from TCRdb applying MiXCR to the 5' RACE reads. The table lists 1.5 million to 2 million distinct CDR3 sequences, over 25% of them singletons. The source is a woman younger than 45 in good health. Sequencing was carried out using blood.

CDR3 loop: CASSSDRGGSNQPQHF. For the CDR3, the DNA is TGTGCCAGCAGTTCAGACAGGGGGGGTAGCAATCAGCCCCAGCATTTT. J is TRBJ1-5 and V is TRBV12-3 or TRBV12-4; 9 bases are shared with TRBD1. The CDR3 consists of 16 residues. The V and J ends lost 4 bases and 0 bases, in that order; junction bases with no gene match: 4.